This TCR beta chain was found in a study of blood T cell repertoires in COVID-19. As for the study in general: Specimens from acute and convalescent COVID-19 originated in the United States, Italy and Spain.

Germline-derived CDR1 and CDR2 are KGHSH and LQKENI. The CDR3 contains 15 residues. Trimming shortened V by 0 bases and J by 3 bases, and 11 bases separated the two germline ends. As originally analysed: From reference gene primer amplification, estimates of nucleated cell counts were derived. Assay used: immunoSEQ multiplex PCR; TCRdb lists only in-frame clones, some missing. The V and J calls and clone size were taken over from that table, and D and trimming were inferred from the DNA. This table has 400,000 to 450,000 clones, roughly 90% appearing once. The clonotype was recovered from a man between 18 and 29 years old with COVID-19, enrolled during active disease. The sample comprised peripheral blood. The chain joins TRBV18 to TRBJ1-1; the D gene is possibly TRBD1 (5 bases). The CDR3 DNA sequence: TGTGCCAGCTCACCACCGGGGGGAGCAGACACTGAAGCTTTCTTT. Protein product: CASSPPGGADTEAFF.